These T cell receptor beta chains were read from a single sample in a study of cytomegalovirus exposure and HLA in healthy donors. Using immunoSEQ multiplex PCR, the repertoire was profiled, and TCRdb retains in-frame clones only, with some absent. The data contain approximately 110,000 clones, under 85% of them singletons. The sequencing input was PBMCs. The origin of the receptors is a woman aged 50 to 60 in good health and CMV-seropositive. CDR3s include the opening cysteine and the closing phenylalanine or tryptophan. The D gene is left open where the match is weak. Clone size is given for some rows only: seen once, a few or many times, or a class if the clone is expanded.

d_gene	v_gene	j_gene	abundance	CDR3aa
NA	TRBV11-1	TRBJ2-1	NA	CASSLEWADEQFF
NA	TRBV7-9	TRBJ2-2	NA	CASRHPGGTGELFF
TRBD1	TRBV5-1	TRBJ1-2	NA	CASSLSGTVNYGYTF
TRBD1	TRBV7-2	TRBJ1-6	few	CASRQGVLNSPLHF
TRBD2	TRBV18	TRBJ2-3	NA	CASSPPAGVADTQYF
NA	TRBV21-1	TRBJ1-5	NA	CASSTGQEQPQHF
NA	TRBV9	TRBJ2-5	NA	CASSVVGGTGTQYF
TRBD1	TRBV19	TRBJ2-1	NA	CASSIAPTGYYNEQFF
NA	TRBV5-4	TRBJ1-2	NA	CASRRELANYGYTF
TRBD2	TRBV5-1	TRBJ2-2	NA	CASTTLAGGTGELFF
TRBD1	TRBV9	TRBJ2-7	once	CASSAGQGPYEQYF
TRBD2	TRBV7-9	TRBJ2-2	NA	CASSVGLADTGELFF
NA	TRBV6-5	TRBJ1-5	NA	CASISLSNQPQHF
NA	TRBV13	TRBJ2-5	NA	CASSLQRAEETQYF
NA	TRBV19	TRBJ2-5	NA	CASSTEETQYF
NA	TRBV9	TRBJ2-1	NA	CASGGTQLYNEQFF
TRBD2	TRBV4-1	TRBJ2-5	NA	CASSQTTSGGAQTQYF
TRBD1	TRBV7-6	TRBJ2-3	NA	CASSRGQGSPTDTQYF
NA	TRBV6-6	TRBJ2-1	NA	CASKADRYNEQFF
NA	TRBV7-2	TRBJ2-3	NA	CASSLASPDTQYF
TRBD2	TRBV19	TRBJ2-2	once	CASSRASGRHSELFF
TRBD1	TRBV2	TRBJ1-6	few	CASSAGTGDSPLHF
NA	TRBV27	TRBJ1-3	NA	CASSRELAGEGGNTIYF
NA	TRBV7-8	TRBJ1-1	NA	CASMRLRGSNPEAFF
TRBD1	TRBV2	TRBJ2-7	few	CASGTGQPSYEQYF
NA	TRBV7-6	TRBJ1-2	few	CASSLQGGDGYTF
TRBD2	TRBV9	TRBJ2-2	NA	CASSVNSGRNTGELFF
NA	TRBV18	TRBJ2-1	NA	CASSPSWEDNEQFF
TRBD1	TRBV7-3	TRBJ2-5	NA	CASSRDRGSETQYF
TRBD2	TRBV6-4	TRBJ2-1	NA	CASSDSSGGRDEQFF
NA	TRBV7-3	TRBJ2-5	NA	CASSSLAKETQYF
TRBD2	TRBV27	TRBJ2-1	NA	CASSFAGSGSGSDEQFF
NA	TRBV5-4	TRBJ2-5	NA	CASSFEVQETQYF
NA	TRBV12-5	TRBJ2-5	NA	CASGSGQSVSQETQYF
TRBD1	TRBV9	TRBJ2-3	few	CASSIRGRGTDTQYF
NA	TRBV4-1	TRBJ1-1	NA	CASSQDPQGRVTEAFF
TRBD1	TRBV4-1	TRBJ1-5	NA	CASSQVLGRTGGGQPQHF